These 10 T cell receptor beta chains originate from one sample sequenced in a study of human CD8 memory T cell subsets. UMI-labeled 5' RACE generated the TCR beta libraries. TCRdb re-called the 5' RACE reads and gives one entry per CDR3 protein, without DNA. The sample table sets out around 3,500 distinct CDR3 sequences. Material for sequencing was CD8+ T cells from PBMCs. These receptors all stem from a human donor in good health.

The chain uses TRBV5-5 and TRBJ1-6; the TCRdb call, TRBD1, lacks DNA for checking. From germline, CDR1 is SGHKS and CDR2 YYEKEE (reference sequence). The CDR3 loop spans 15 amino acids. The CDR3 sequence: CASSTEGMDNSPLHF.

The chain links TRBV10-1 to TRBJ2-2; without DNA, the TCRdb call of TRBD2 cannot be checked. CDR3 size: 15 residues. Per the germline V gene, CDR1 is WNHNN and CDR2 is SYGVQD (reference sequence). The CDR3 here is CASSPGLGGTGELFF.

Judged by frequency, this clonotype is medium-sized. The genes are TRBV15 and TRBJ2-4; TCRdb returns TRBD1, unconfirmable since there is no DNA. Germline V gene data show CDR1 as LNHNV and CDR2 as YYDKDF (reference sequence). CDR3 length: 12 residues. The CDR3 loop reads CATSDGGNIQYF.

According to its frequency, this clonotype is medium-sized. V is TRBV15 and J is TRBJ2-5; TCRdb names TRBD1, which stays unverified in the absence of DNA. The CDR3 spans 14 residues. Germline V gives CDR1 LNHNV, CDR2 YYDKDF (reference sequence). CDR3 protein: CATRERDLGETQYF.

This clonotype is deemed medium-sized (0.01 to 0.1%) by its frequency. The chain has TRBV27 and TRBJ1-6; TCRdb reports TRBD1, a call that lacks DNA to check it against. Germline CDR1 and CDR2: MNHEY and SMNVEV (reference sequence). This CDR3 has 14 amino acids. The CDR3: CASSQKDGDSPLHF.

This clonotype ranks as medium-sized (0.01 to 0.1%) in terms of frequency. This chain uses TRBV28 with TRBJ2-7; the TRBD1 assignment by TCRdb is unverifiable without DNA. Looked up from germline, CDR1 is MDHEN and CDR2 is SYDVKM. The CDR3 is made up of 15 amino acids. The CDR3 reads CASSLSGGSPYEQYF. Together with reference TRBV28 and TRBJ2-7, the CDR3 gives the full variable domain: DVKVTQSSRYLVKRTGEKVFLECVQDMDHENMFWYRQDPGLGLRLIYFSYDVKMKEKGDIPEGYSVSREKKERFSLILESASTNQTSMYLCASSLSGGSPYEQYFGPGTRLTVT.

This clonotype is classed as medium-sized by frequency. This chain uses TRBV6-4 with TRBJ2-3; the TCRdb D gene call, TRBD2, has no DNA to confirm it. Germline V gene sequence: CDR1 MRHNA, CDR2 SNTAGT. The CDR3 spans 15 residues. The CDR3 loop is CASSDAASGTDTQYF.

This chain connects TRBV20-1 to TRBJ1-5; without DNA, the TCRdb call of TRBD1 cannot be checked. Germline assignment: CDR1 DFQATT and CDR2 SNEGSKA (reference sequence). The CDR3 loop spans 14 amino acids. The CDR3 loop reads CSASDRGDHQPQHF.

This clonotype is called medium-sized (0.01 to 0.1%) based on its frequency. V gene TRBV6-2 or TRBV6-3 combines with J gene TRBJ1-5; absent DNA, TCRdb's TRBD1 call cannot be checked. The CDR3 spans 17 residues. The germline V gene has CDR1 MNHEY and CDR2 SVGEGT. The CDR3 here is CASSEDNQGNRNQPQHF.

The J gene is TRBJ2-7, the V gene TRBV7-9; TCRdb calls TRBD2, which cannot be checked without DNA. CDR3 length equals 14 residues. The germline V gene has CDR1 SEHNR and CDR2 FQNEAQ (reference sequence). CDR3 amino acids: CASSLAVASGEQYF.